The 12 T cell receptor beta chains below come from one sample, sequenced in a study of shared clonotypes between healthy human individuals (dated by TCRdb to about 2020). Receptors were amplified or captured by the immunoSEQ multiplex PCR assay. TCRdb retrieved this table from immuneACCESS and kept in-frame rearrangements only. Not all clones are present; in checked studies, unresolved V genes account for under half, and no reason is known for the remainder. Counted in this sample were under 2.5 million clones; 85% to 95% of them appeared once. 0.3% to 0.45% of the sample comes from the top ten. Sequencing used naive CD4+ T cells from PBMCs. The cell subset or site label on this specimen signifies: CD45RA+ positively selected. These receptors were collected from a man between 18 and 35 years old in good health. Some clones in this sample may be carry-over from other donors' samples.

The CDR3 DNA sequence: TGTGCCAGCAGCCCGGGACTAGCGGTCGCTCAGTACTTC. The encoded protein is CASSPGLAVAQYF. The rearrangement uses TRBV7-2 and TRBJ2-7; 11 nucleotides agree with TRBD2. This CDR3 region has 13 residues. The V gene end was trimmed by 5 bases and the J gene end by 10 bases; junction bases not matched to a gene: 7. The germline CDR1 and CDR2 sequences are SGHTA and FQGNSA. Together with reference TRBV7-2 and TRBJ2-7, the CDR3 gives the full variable domain: GAGVSQSPSNKVTEKGKDVELRCDPISGHTALYWYRQSLGQGLEFLIYFQGNSAPDKSGLPSDRFSAERTGGSVSTLTIQRTQQEDSAVYLCASSPGLAVAQYFGPGTRLTVT.

The chain combines TRBV2 with TRBJ1-1; D is perhaps TRBD1 (5 bases). This CDR3 contains 15 residues. V was clipped by 8 bases and J by 3 bases, with 19 bases between them. In germline, CDR1 is SNHLY, CDR2 FYNNEI. The CDR3 DNA sequence: TGTGCCAGCTTAGCTGGCAACCGGGGGGACACTGAAGCTTTCTTT. Translated, it gives CASLAGNRGDTEAFF. The full variable domain, rest sourced from reference TRBV2 and TRBJ1-1, is EPEVTQTPSHQVTQMGQEVILRCVPISNHLYFYWYRQILGQKVEFLVSFYNNEISEKSEIFDDQFSVERPDGSNFTLKIRSTKLEDSAMYFCASLAGNRGDTEAFFGQGTRLTVV.

This chain joins TRBV19 and TRBJ2-3; TRBD2 matches 12 bases. Per the germline V gene, CDR1 is LNHDA and CDR2 is SQIVND (reference sequence). CDR3 length: 15 residues. The J segment lost 5 bases and the V segment lost 3 bases, leaving 3 bases of the junction unmatched. CDR3 protein: CASSMALAGGDTQYF. The CDR3 region has the DNA TGTGCCAGTAGTATGGCACTAGCGGGAGGAGATACGCAGTATTTT.

The rearrangement uses TRBV18 and TRBJ1-5; D might be TRBD1 (5 bases). Germline V gene lookup returns CDR1 KGHSH and CDR2 LQKENI. Deletions cut 3 bases from V and 7 bases from J, with 13 bases between. The CDR3 has 14 amino acids. CDR3 DNA: TGTGCCAGCTCACCCTTTGGGGGGGAACAGCCCCAGCATTTT. Its translation: CASSPFGGEQPQHF.

This chain joins TRBV28 and TRBJ2-7; perhaps TRBD1 as D (5 bases). CDR1 and CDR2 from the germline V gene are MDHEN and SYDVKM. V gave up 4 bases and J gave up 4 bases, with 14 bases separating them. This CDR3 has 14 amino acids. The CDR3 here is CASSSPAQGYEQYF. CDR3 bases: TGTGCCAGCAGTTCCCCTGCGCAGGGATACGAGCAGTACTTC. The full variable domain, rest sourced from reference TRBV28 and TRBJ2-7, is DVKVTQSSRYLVKRTGEKVFLECVQDMDHENMFWYRQDPGLGLRLIYFSYDVKMKEKGDIPEGYSVSREKKERFSLILESASTNQTSMYLCASSSPAQGYEQYFGPGTRLTVT.

The chain is built from TRBV30 and TRBJ1-1, with TRBD1 matching over 10 bases. The germline V gene encodes CDR1 GTSNPN and CDR2 SVGIG (reference sequence). Trimming at V came to 0 bases and at J to 9 bases, leaving 10 bases not matched to a gene. The CDR3 is 15 residues long. The CDR3 region is CAWSVGSGTGAKAFF. The CDR3 region has the DNA TGTGCCTGGAGTGTAGGTTCCGGGACAGGGGCGAAAGCTTTCTTT. Together with reference TRBV30 and TRBJ1-1, the CDR3 gives the full variable domain: SQTIHQWPATLVQPVGSPLSLECTVEGTSNPNLYWYRQAAGRGLQLLFYSVGIGQISSEVPQNLSASRPQDRQFILSSKKLLLSDSGFYLCAWSVGSGTGAKAFFGQGTRLTVV.

V gene TRBV15 combines with J gene TRBJ2-2; D gene ambiguous. The CDR3 contains 16 residues. The V end lost 1 base, the J end lost 0 bases, and 9 bases lay between the germline ends. Per the germline V gene, CDR1 is LNHNV and CDR2 is YYDKDF (reference sequence). The CDR3 nucleotides read TGTGCCACCAGCAGAGGGCAGCCTACGAACACCGGGGAGCTGTTTTTT. The encoded protein is CATSRGQPTNTGELFF.

This chain links TRBV5-1 with TRBJ2-3, with D possibly TRBD1 on 5 matching bases. Germline CDR1 and CDR2: SGHRS and YFSETQ. The CDR3 is made up of 14 amino acids. V lost 3 bases, J lost 1 base, and 9 bases lay in between. The CDR3 here is CASSSLQGTDTQYF. CDR3 coding DNA: TGCGCCAGCAGCTCCCTACAGGGCACAGATACGCAGTATTTT. The entire variable domain, with the rest obtained from reference TRBV5-1 and TRBJ2-3, is as follows: KAGVTQTPRYLIKTRGQQVTLSCSPISGHRSVSWYQQTPGQGLQFLFEYFSETQRNKGNFPGRFSGRQFSNSRSEMNVSTLELGDSALYLCASSSLQGTDTQYFGPGTRLTVL.

The rearrangement joins TRBV28 to TRBJ2-4; D gene unclear. Trimming cost V 3 bases and J 0 bases, with 9 bases left between them. This CDR3 is built from 15 residues. CDR1 and CDR2 from the germline V gene are MDHEN and SYDVKM. DNA for the CDR3: TGTGCCAGCAGTTTTGGCGCTCTAGCCAAAAACATTCAGTACTTC. Translating it yields CASSFGALAKNIQYF.

The chain couples TRBV6-5 to TRBJ1-2, with D unclear. Germline V CDR1 and CDR2: MNHEY, SVGAGI. The ends were cut back, 6 bases at V and 2 bases at J, with 10 bases in the middle. The CDR3 extends over 13 amino acids. This chain's CDR3 is CASRFRSNYGYTF. CDR3 nucleotide sequence: TGTGCCAGCAGATTCCGCAGCAACTATGGCTACACCTTC.

Notes on this clone: Other DNA sequences from this sample encode an identical CDR3 as well. This chain uses TRBV9 with TRBJ1-1, with TRBD1 matching over 8 bases. This CDR3 spans 14 amino acids. Trimming took 2 bases from V and 1 from J; bases not matched to a gene: 1. In germline, CDR1 is SGDLS, CDR2 YYNGEE. Here the CDR3 reads CASSVTGANTEAFF. CDR3 sequence (DNA): TGTGCCAGCAGCGTGACAGGGGCGAACACTGAAGCTTTCTTT.

The chain is built from TRBV7-2 and TRBJ2-7; D unclear. V was trimmed by 3 bases and J by 2 bases, leaving 11 bases between them. The CDR3 contains 14 residues. Germline-derived CDR1 and CDR2 are SGHTA and FQGNSA. In DNA form, the CDR3 reads TGTGCCAGCAGCTTTAGGGAACTCGCCTACGAGCAGTACTTC. Its protein product is CASSFRELAYEQYF.